This is a list of T cell receptor beta chains from one sample in a study of control samples from healthy donors and cancer patients. Clones were read by immunoSEQ multiplex PCR, and TCRdb kept only the in-frame ones, dropping some. The sample holds under 65,000 clones; more than 75% are singletons and the top ten take about an eighth. The sequenced sample consisted of PBMCs. The receptors here all came from an older woman with lung cancer. Both conserved end residues are part of each CDR3. A D gene is named only where the DNA matches it firmly. Clone size is not always given. Where it is, it says once, few, many or a class for expanded clones.

v_gene	d_gene	j_gene	abundance	CDR3aa	CDR3nt
TRBV2	-	TRBJ2-7	-	CASSEASLRYEQYF	TGTGCCAGCAGTGAAGCTAGCCTTCGTTACGAGCAGTACTTC
TRBV6-6	-	TRBJ1-5	-	CASSPPQLNQPQHF	TGTGCCAGCAGTCCCCCCCAGCTCAATCAGCCCCAGCATTTT
TRBV5-1	-	TRBJ2-3	-	CASSLSSVGDTQYF	TGCGCCAGCAGCTTGTCCAGCGTCGGTGATACGCAGTATTTT
TRBV7-9	TRBD2	TRBJ2-3	few	CASVAGDGTDTQYF	TGTGCCAGTGTAGCGGGGGATGGTACAGATACGCAGTATTTT
TRBV27	TRBD2	TRBJ2-2	-	CASSSQGGRTGELFF	TGTGCCAGCAGTTCCCAGGGAGGGCGGACCGGGGAGCTGTTTTTT
TRBV6-5	-	TRBJ2-6	-	CASRGPHSGANVLTF	TGTGCCAGCAGAGGTCCCCACTCTGGGGCCAACGTCCTGACTTTC
TRBV2	TRBD1	TRBJ1-4	-	CASSGQGLFNEKLFF	TGTGCCAGCAGTGGACAGGGCCTCTTTAATGAAAAACTGTTTTTT
TRBV5-1	-	TRBJ1-5	-	CASSLTQGDNQPQHF	TGCGCCAGCAGCCTGACACAGGGCGACAATCAGCCCCAGCATTTT
TRBV6-4	-	TRBJ2-3	-	CASRQGGGTDTQYF	TGTGCCAGCAGGCAGGGCGGGGGCACAGATACGCAGTATTTT
TRBV27	TRBD1	TRBJ2-7	-	CASSLKGQGYYEQYF	TGTGCCAGCAGCCTTAAAGGACAGGGTTACTACGAGCAGTACTTC
TRBV5-1	-	TRBJ1-2	once	CASSFEGLSGYTF	TGCGCCAGCAGCTTTGAGGGCCTAAGCGGTTACACCTTC
TRBV28	-	TRBJ1-2	-	CASNPTDGGYTF	TGTGCCAGCAACCCGACTGACGGTGGCTACACCTTC
TRBV6-5	-	TRBJ1-2	-	CASSQGYGYTF	TGTGCCAGCAGTCAGGGATATGGCTACACCTTC
TRBV5-1	TRBD2	TRBJ2-2	-	CASSLGWLAAAGELFF	TGCGCCAGCAGCTTGGGGTGGCTAGCGGCGGCCGGGGAGCTGTTTTTT
TRBV15	-	TRBJ2-7	once	CATSRDPGAQQYF	TGTGCCACCAGCAGAGATCCGGGGGCCCAGCAGTACTTC
TRBV7-6	-	TRBJ2-3	-	CASSLEARGTDTQYF	TGTGCCAGCAGCTTAGAAGCGCGAGGCACAGATACGCAGTATTTT
TRBV14	TRBD2	TRBJ2-7	-	CASSPVRLAGSLGEQYF	TGTGCCAGCAGCCCGGTACGACTAGCGGGTAGTCTGGGGGAGCAGTACTTC
TRBV3-1/TRBV3-2	-	TRBJ2-7	-	CASSHRGPDTYEQYF	TGTGCCAGCAGCCACCGGGGACCAGACACCTACGAGCAGTACTTC
TRBV30	-	TRBJ1-2	-	CAWSPGRFYGYTF	TGTGCCTGGAGCCCCGGACGGTTCTATGGCTACACCTTC
TRBV10-3	TRBD1	TRBJ2-3	-	CAIRDRADTQYF	TGTGCCATCAGGGACAGGGCCGATACGCAGTATTTT
TRBV14	-	TRBJ1-1	-	CASSTGPGGLEAFF	TGTGCCAGCAGCACTGGCCCGGGAGGGCTCGAAGCTTTCTTT
TRBV2	-	TRBJ2-3	-	CASRYRDTTDTQYF	TGTGCCAGCAGATACCGGGACACCACAGATACGCAGTATTTT
TRBV4-1	TRBD2	TRBJ2-1	-	CASSPPGGTFNEQFF	TGCGCCAGCAGCCCCCCGGGGGGTACCTTCAATGAGCAGTTCTTC
TRBV19	-	TRBJ1-2	-	CASRTGQGYTF	TGTGCCAGTAGGACAGGTCAAGGCTACACCTTC
TRBV10-3	-	TRBJ1-2	-	CAITQYEGGNYGYTF	TGTGCCATCACCCAATATGAGGGCGGTAACTATGGCTACACCTTC
TRBV5-1	TRBD2	TRBJ2-3	-	CASSPGGQSTDTQYF	TGCGCCAGCAGCCCGGGGGGGCAGAGCACAGATACGCAGTATTTT
TRBV3-1/TRBV3-2	TRBD1	TRBJ2-1	once	CASSSFRGPNNEQFF	TGTGCCAGCAGCAGCTTTAGGGGGCCGAACAATGAGCAGTTCTTC
TRBV2	-	TRBJ1-5	-	CASRGQSNQPQHF	TGTGCCAGCAGAGGACAGAGCAATCAGCCCCAGCATTTT
TRBV11-2	-	TRBJ2-5	-	CASSLREVETQYF	TGTGCCAGCAGCTTACGGGAAGTAGAGACCCAGTACTTC
TRBV12-3/TRBV12-4	-	TRBJ1-1	-	CASSLWTMQAFF	TGTGCCAGCAGTCTCTGGACAATGCAAGCTTTCTTT